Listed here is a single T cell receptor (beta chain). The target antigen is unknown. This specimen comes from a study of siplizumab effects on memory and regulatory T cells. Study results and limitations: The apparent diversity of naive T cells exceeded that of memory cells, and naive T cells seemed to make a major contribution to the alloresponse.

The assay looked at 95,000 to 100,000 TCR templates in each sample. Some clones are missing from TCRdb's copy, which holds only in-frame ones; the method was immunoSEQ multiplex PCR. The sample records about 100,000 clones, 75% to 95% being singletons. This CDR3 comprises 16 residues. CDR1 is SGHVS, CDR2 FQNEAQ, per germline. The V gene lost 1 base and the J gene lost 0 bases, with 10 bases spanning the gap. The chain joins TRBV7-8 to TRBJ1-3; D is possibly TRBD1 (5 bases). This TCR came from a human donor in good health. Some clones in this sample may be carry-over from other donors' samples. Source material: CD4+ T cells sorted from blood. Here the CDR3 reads CASSLGTGNSGNTIYF. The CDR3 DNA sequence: TGTGCCAGCAGCTTAGGTACAGGAAACTCTGGAAACACCATATATTTT.